This is a list of T cell receptor beta chains from one sample in a study of blood T cell repertoires in COVID-19. The data were produced by immunoSEQ multiplex PCR, yet TCRdb's version contains in-frame clones alone and is incomplete. The sample records some 74,000 clones, around 83% being singletons. Sequenced: peripheral blood. The receptors derive from an elderly man with acute or convalescent COVID-19. Each CDR3 is given with its conserved first and last residue. The D gene is left open where the match is weak. Size is omitted from some rows. Given values are once, few, many or a class for expanded clones.

d_call j_call clone_size v_call cdr3_aa cdr3_nt
TRBD1 TRBJ2-1 . TRBV3-1/TRBV3-2 CASSPGSGQGGVNEQFF TGTGCCAGCAGCCCCGGGAGCGGACAGGGAGGTGTGAATGAGCAGTTCTTC
. TRBJ2-3 . TRBV7-3 CASSKTGSGYSTDTQYF TGTGCCAGCAGCAAAACGGGTAGCGGCTATAGCACAGATACGCAGTATTTT
. TRBJ2-5 once TRBV6-2/TRBV6-3 CASSSWGRLQETQYF TGTGCCAGCAGCTCATGGGGGCGGTTACAAGAGACCCAGTACTTC
TRBD1 TRBJ1-6 . TRBV6-5 CASRTGVGSNSPLHF TGTGCCAGCAGGACAGGGGTAGGGTCGAATTCACCCCTCCACTTT
. TRBJ2-7 . TRBV20-1 CSAREDSEQYF TGCAGTGCTAGAGAGGACAGCGAGCAGTACTTC
. TRBJ1-5 . TRBV27 CASSVAGQPQHF TGTGCCAGTTCTGTTGCAGGTCAGCCCCAGCATTTT
. TRBJ2-2 . TRBV6-5 CASSQGTGELFF TGTGCCAGCAGTCAGGGGACCGGGGAGCTGTTTTTT
TRBD1 TRBJ2-7 . TRBV2 CASSELKGAGAMYF TGTGCCAGCAGTGAACTTAAGGGGGCCGGGGCGATGTACTTC
TRBD2 TRBJ2-3 . TRBV5-1 CASSLTSSGGLTDTQYF TGCGCCAGCAGCTTGACCTCTAGCGGGGGCCTCACAGATACGCAGTATTTT
TRBD1 TRBJ2-7 . TRBV27 CASKPGQGVQPYEQYF TGTGCCAGCAAACCGGGACAGGGGGTACAACCCTACGAGCAGTACTTC
. TRBJ1-5 once TRBV29-1 CSGSNSNQPQHF TGCAGCGGTTCAAATAGCAATCAGCCCCAGCATTTT
TRBD1 TRBJ1-1 . TRBV5-5 CASSGTGTGNTEAFF TGTGCCAGCAGCGGGACCGGGACAGGGAACACTGAAGCTTTCTTT
TRBD2 TRBJ2-2 . TRBV5-4 CASSGPGGTGELFF TGTGCCAGCAGCGGTCCGGGAGGCACCGGGGAGCTGTTTTTT
. TRBJ1-5 . TRBV10-3 CAISDGGNVRQPQHF TGTGCCATCAGTGATGGGGGGAATGTTCGACAGCCCCAGCATTTT
. TRBJ2-3 . TRBV21-1 CASSKEVWDRDTTDTQYF TGTGCCAGCAGCAAAGAAGTTTGGGACAGAGATACAACAGATACGCAGTATTTT
. TRBJ2-1 . TRBV4-1 CASSQDESYLEKKFF TGCGCCAGCAGCCAAGATGAATCCTATCTAGAAAAGAAATTCTTC
TRBD1 TRBJ2-5 . TRBV5-6 CASRSGQDLQETQYF TGTGCCAGCAGGTCGGGACAGGACCTACAAGAGACCCAGTACTTC
. TRBJ2-6 . TRBV6-5 CASVLSGANVLTF TGTGCCAGCGTCCTCTCTGGGGCCAACGTCCTGACTTTC
TRBD2 TRBJ2-1 . TRBV2 CASRGTSGSSEQFF TGTGCCAGCAGGGGGACTAGCGGGAGTTCTGAGCAGTTCTTC
. TRBJ2-7 . TRBV6-5 CASRLDRPAYEQYF TGTGCCAGCAGACTAGACAGGCCTGCCTACGAGCAGTACTTC
. TRBJ1-1 . TRBV20-1 CSAAGGPEAFF TGCAGTGCCGCCGGGGGTCCTGAAGCTTTCTTT
. TRBJ1-2 . TRBV5-1 CASGQPPNYGYTF TGCGCCAGCGGACAACCCCCTAACTATGGCTACACCTTC
. TRBJ1-2 few TRBV7-9 CASGTGDYGYTF TGTGCCAGCGGCACAGGAGACTATGGCTACACCTTC
. TRBJ2-7 . TRBV5-5 CASSFRQVDLYEQYF TGTGCCAGCAGCTTTCGACAGGTAGACCTCTACGAGCAGTACTTC
TRBD1 TRBJ1-4 . TRBV28 CASSLQGWQGREKLFF TGTGCCAGCAGTCTACAGGGGTGGCAGGGTCGGGAAAAACTGTTTTTT
. TRBJ2-3 . TRBV19 CASSMMGQSTDTQYF TGTGCCAGTAGTATGATGGGACAAAGCACAGATACGCAGTATTTT
TRBD1 TRBJ1-4 . TRBV6-1 CASSERTGEYEKLFF TGTGCCAGCAGTGAGAGGACAGGGGAGTATGAAAAACTGTTTTTT
TRBD1 TRBJ2-3 . TRBV7-7 CASSLGDSTDTQYF TGTGCTAGCAGCTTAGGGGACAGTACAGATACGCAGTATTTT
TRBD1 TRBJ2-7 once TRBV5-1 CASSLGQGVEEQYF TGCGCCAGCAGCCTCGGACAGGGGGTTGAAGAGCAGTACTTC
TRBD2 TRBJ2-1 . TRBV24-1 CATSPAGGPGNEQFF TGTGCCACCAGTCCAGCGGGAGGGCCCGGCAATGAGCAGTTCTTC
. TRBJ1-5 . TRBV28 CASREGAEFNQPQHF TGTGCCAGCAGGGAAGGGGCGGAATTCAATCAGCCCCAGCATTTT
. TRBJ2-1 . TRBV29-1 CSPSLMTGTFGAGEQFF TGCAGCCCCTCCCTTATGACTGGAACTTTTGGCGCGGGTGAGCAGTTCTTC
. TRBJ2-3 once TRBV7-3 CASSPHSSITQYF TGTGCCAGCAGCCCCCACTCTAGCATTACGCAGTATTTT
. TRBJ1-5 . TRBV19 CASSIVGQNQPQHF TGTGCCAGTAGTATCGTCGGACAGAATCAGCCCCAGCATTTT
. TRBJ1-4 . TRBV15 CATSRDGGLGEKLFF TGTGCCACCAGCAGAGATGGGGGGTTGGGTGAAAAACTGTTTTTT
TRBD1 TRBJ1-2 . TRBV28 CASSPGQGVLYGYTF TGTGCCAGCAGTCCCGGACAGGGGGTCCTCTATGGCTACACCTTC
. TRBJ2-1 . TRBV6-6 CASSYSTGYYYNEQFF TGTGCCAGCAGTTACTCAACAGGGTATTACTACAATGAGCAGTTCTTC
TRBD1 TRBJ1-5 . TRBV19 CASSIEGTGIGQPQHF TGTGCCAGTAGTATAGAAGGGACAGGGATAGGGCAGCCCCAGCATTTT
TRBD2 TRBJ2-5 . TRBV4-1 CASSLGLAGGMETQYF TGCGCCAGCAGCCTGGGACTAGCGGGAGGAATGGAGACCCAGTACTTC
TRBD2 TRBJ2-1 . TRBV6-4 CASSDSGLAGLSYNEQFF TGTGCCAGCAGTGATTCCGGACTAGCGGGACTCTCCTACAATGAGCAGTTCTTC
. TRBJ1-1 . TRBV5-6 CASRVEGRPNTEAFF TGTGCCAGCAGGGTTGAGGGCAGGCCGAACACTGAAGCTTTCTTT
TRBD1 TRBJ2-1 . TRBV24-1 CATRGQGVYNEQFF TGTGCCACCAGGGGACAGGGAGTCTACAATGAGCAGTTCTTC
TRBD2 TRBJ2-2 . TRBV7-6 CASSPRDSGGFNTGELFF TGTGCCAGCAGCCCTCGAGATAGCGGGGGGTTTAACACCGGGGAGCTGTTTTTT
. TRBJ2-5 few TRBV7-9 CASSLALDWTGKETQYF TGTGCCAGCAGCTTAGCGCTCGACTGGACTGGGAAAGAGACCCAGTACTTC
TRBD2 TRBJ2-1 . TRBV7-2 CASSLTSGIKFSYNEQFF TGTGCCAGCAGCTTGACTAGCGGGATAAAGTTCTCCTACAATGAGCAGTTCTTC
. TRBJ1-1 . TRBV11-2 CASSLGQGGKAFF TGTGCCAGCAGCTTAGGCCAGGGAGGGAAAGCTTTCTTT
. TRBJ2-3 . TRBV28 CASSLGGRTDTQYF TGTGCCAGCAGTTTAGGCGGGCGGACAGATACGCAGTATTTT
. TRBJ2-5 . TRBV3-1/TRBV3-2 CASSHTGLGERAQETQYF TGTGCCAGCAGCCATACCGGTTTAGGTGAGCGGGCACAAGAGACCCAGTACTTC